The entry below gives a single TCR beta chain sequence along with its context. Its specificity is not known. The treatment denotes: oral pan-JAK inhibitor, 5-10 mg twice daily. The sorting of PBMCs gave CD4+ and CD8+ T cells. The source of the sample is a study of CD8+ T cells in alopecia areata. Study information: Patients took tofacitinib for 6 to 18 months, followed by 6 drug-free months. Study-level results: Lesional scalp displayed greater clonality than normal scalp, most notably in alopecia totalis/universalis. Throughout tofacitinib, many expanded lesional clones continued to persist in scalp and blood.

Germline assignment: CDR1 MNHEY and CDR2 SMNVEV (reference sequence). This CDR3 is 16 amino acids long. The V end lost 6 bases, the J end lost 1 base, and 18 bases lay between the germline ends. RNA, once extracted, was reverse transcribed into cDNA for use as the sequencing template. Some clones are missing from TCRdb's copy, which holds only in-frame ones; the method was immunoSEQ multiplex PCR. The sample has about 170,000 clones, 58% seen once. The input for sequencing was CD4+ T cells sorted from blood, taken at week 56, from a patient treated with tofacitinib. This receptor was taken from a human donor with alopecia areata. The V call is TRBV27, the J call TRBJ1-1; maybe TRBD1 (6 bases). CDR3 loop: CASSPTWGRGNTEAFF. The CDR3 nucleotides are TGTGCCAGCAGCCCTACGTGGGGGCGCGGGAACACTGAAGCTTTCTTT.